Presented here are 32 T cell receptor beta chains from one specimen sequenced in a study of CD8+ T cells in alopecia areata. The treatment is: oral pan-JAK inhibitor, 5-10 mg twice daily. It was cDNA, reverse transcribed from extracted RNA, that served as the sequencing template. Repertoires were generated with immunoSEQ multiplex PCR, while TCRdb's copy carries only in-frame clones and drops some. This sample yields 110,000 or so clones, of which approximately 51% are seen a single time; 3% to 4% belongs to the top ten. The sequencing here drew on CD4+ T cells sorted from blood, taken at week 24, from a patient treated with tofacitinib. Source of these receptors: a human donor with alopecia areata.

The chain uses TRBV2 and TRBJ1-6, with 8 bases lining up with TRBD1. The CDR3 runs to 14 residues. Trimming took 4 bases from V and 7 from J; bases not matched to a gene: 3. The germline V gene encodes CDR1 SNHLY and CDR2 FYNNEI. The CDR3 DNA follows: TGTGCCAGCAGTGTGGACAGGGTCAATTCACCCCTCCACTTT. Its protein product is CASSVDRVNSPLHF.

Only a few counts were recorded for this clone. The rearrangement uses TRBV30 and TRBJ1-1; D perhaps matches TRBD1 (6 bases). CDR1 is GTSNPN, CDR2 SVGIG, per germline (reference sequence). Trimming pared 5 bases from V and 7 bases from J, leaving 17 bases between. This CDR3 region has 13 residues. The CDR3 region is CAWVSWDKIEAFF. DNA of the CDR3: TGTGCCTGGGTGTCTTGGGACAAGATTGAAGCTTTCTTT.

The chain couples TRBV29-1 to TRBJ1-5; weak D call: TRBD1 (6 bases). This CDR3 comprises 14 residues. Trimming left V 6 bases short and J 1 base short, with 13 bases between. Germline CDR1 and CDR2: SQVTM and ANQGSEA. CDR3 region: CSVGGDKSNQPQHF. CDR3 nucleotides: TGCAGCGTGGGGGGGGACAAGAGCAATCAGCCCCAGCATTTT.

The J gene is TRBJ1-1, the V gene TRBV5-6; perhaps TRBD1 as D (5 bases). This CDR3 region has 15 residues. V was pared by 4 bases and J by 7 bases, with 20 bases between. Germline CDR1 reads SGHDT; CDR2 reads YYEEEE. CDR3 residues: CASSVPGRQRSEAFF. The CDR3 nucleotides read TGTGCCAGCAGCGTACCGGGACGGCAAAGGAGTGAAGCTTTCTTT.

The CDR3 region is CASSPPYYNEQFF. The CDR3 nucleotides are TGTGCCAGCAGTCCTCCTTACTACAATGAGCAGTTCTTC. The chain has TRBV11-2 and TRBJ2-1; unclear D gene. In germline, CDR1 is SGHAT, CDR2 FQNNGV. CDR3 length: 13 amino acids. V lost 6 bases and J lost 3, with 9 bases in between.

The gene calls are TRBV30 and TRBJ1-2; D is undetermined. CDR1 and CDR2 from the germline V gene are GTSNPN and SVGIG (reference sequence). CDR3 length equals 12 residues. V lost 2 bases to trimming and J lost 4 bases, with 8 bases between them. This CDR3 reads CAWSSYGYGYTF. The CDR3 DNA follows: TGTGCCTGGAGTTCTTATGGCTATGGCTACACCTTC. The variable domain in full, completed from reference TRBV30 and TRBJ1-2, reads SQTIHQWPATLVQPVGSPLSLECTVEGTSNPNLYWYRQAAGRGLQLLFYSVGIGQISSEVPQNLSASRPQDRQFILSSKKLLLSDSGFYLCAWSSYGYGYTFGSGTRLTVV.

The chain recombines TRBV5-1 with TRBJ2-7, with 7 bases lining up with TRBD1. The CDR3 loop spans 14 amino acids. CDR1 and CDR2 from the germline V gene are SGHRS and YFSETQ. With 4 bases clipped from V and 2 bases from J, the junction kept 6 bases outside the gene matches. The CDR3 DNA reads as TGCGCCAGCAGCGCGTCGGGACAGACCTACGAGCAGTACTTC. Translating gives CASSASGQTYEQYF.

V gene TRBV27 combines with J gene TRBJ1-2, with D tentatively TRBD1 (5 bases). V lost 5 bases and J 3 bases, leaving 13 bases between the germline ends. CDR3 length equals 14 residues. Germline V gene data show CDR1 as MNHEY and CDR2 as SMNVEV (reference sequence). CDR3 in amino acids: CASSLRQTDYGYTF. The CDR3 DNA reads TGTGCCAGCAGTCTCCGACAGACTGACTATGGCTACACCTTC.

V and J are TRBV2 and TRBJ2-4; 8 bases are shared with TRBD1. CDR1 and CDR2 (germline): SNHLY, FYNNEI. This CDR3 has 14 residues. Losses at the gene ends were 3 bases for V and 6 bases for J; bases not matched to a gene: 4. The CDR3 here is CASSEDRVVNIQYF. The CDR3 nucleotides are TGTGCCAGCAGTGAGGACAGGGTAGTAAACATTCAGTACTTC.

This chain joins TRBV6-1 and TRBJ2-7, with no clear D. Germline V gene data show CDR1 as MNHNS and CDR2 as SASEGT. Trimming took 3 bases from V and 0 from J, leaving 15 bases between them. This CDR3 has 16 amino acids. CDR3 region: CASSDPGTATSYEQYF. The DNA of the CDR3 is TGTGCCAGCAGTGATCCCGGCACAGCGACCTCCTACGAGCAGTACTTC.

The chain uses TRBV27 and TRBJ2-5, with 12 nucleotides matching TRBD2. CDR1 is MNHEY and CDR2 is SMNVEV in the germline V gene (reference sequence). This CDR3 is built from 15 residues. With V trimmed by 1 base and J by 5 bases, 2 bases remained unmatched. CDR3 loop: CASSLWTSGVETQYF. The CDR3 DNA reads as TGTGCCAGCAGTTTATGGACTAGCGGGGTGGAGACCCAGTACTTC.

In this sample, this clone turned up once. The CDR3 DNA is TGCGCCAGCAGCTTGGACGTAGCGGGGGGGCCGGAGACCCAGTACTTC. This translates into CASSLDVAGGPETQYF. The chain joins TRBV5-1 to TRBJ2-5; 11 bases are a match to TRBD2. Germline V lookup: CDR1 SGHRS, CDR2 YFSETQ. CDR3 length: 16 residues. V was clipped by 0 bases and J by 5 bases; unmatched bases: 6.

A word on this clone: One end of the junction fails to match germline, which may point to a read error. Here the CDR3 reads CTSSPDPGNTGELFF. The CDR3 nucleotides are TGTACCAGCTCACCAGACCCCGGGAACACCGGGGAGCTGTTTTTT. The rearrangement joins TRBV18 to TRBJ2-2, with unresolved D. This CDR3 contains 15 residues. Germline CDR1 reads KGHSH; CDR2 reads LQKENI.

This chain links TRBV29-1 with TRBJ1-2; D is unclear. This CDR3 is built from 14 residues. CDR1 is SQVTM, CDR2 ANQGSEA, per germline. V gave up 2 bases and J gave up 8 bases, with 18 bases separating them. The CDR3 protein is CSVELARASGGYTF. The CDR3 DNA is TGCAGCGTTGAACTTGCGAGGGCCTCGGGAGGCTACACCTTC.

In regard to this clone: Other nucleotide sequences in the sample specify the same CDR3. This chain connects TRBV29-1 to TRBJ2-7; D remains ambiguous. V was clipped by 6 bases and J by 3 bases, with 6 bases between them. This CDR3 is 10 amino acids long. CDR1 is SQVTM and CDR2 is ANQGSEA in the germline V gene. The CDR3 bases are TGCAGCGTCCGGAGCTACGAGCAGTACTTC. Protein product: CSVRSYEQYF.

The rearrangement uses TRBV7-2 and TRBJ2-5; D is unresolved. The V gene's germline CDR1 is SGHTA and CDR2 FQGNSA. This CDR3 has 12 residues. V gave up 5 bases and J gave up 5 bases, with 9 bases separating them. The CDR3 loop is CASSPNRETQYF. The CDR3 bases are TGTGCCAGCAGCCCAAACCGGGAGACCCAGTACTTC.

The chain is built from TRBV5-1 and TRBJ1-2; TRBD1 aligns across 8 bases. J gave up 3 bases and V 1 base, and 5 bases lay outside the gene matches. The CDR3 has 15 residues. CDR1 SGHRS and CDR2 YFSETQ come from the germline V gene. CDR3 sequence: CASSLWTGSDYGYTF. The CDR3, as DNA: TGCGCCAGCAGCTTGTGGACAGGGTCCGACTATGGCTACACCTTC.

This clone has only a few counts. This chain uses TRBV15 with TRBJ2-3, with unresolved D. This CDR3 contains 14 residues. The V end lost 0 bases, the J end lost 6 bases, and 10 bases lay between the germline ends. The germline gives CDR1 LNHNV, CDR2 YYDKDF (reference sequence). CDR3 sequence reads: CATSREGNWDTQYF. The CDR3 nucleotides read TGTGCCACCAGCAGAGAGGGGAATTGGGATACGCAGTATTTT.

The chain couples TRBV5-1 to TRBJ2-5, with D possibly TRBD2 on 6 matching bases. From germline, CDR1 is SGHRS and CDR2 YFSETQ. With 9 bases removed from V and 2 bases from J, the gap between germline ends came to 8 bases. CDR3 length equals 11 residues. The CDR3 DNA is TGCGCCACTCGGGAGCAAGAGACCCAGTACTTC. Its protein product is CATREQETQYF.

The V gene is TRBV19, the J gene TRBJ1-5; 9 bases fit TRBD1. The V gene end was trimmed by 5 bases and the J gene end by 6 bases; junction bases not matched to a gene: 5. This CDR3 has 14 amino acids. Germline V gene lookup returns CDR1 LNHDA and CDR2 SQIVND (reference sequence). The CDR3 is CASSLGQGGQPQHF. The CDR3 DNA is TGTGCCAGTAGTCTGGGACAGGGCGGTCAGCCCCAGCATTTT.

Only one count was recorded for this clone. This chain uses TRBV29-1 with TRBJ2-1; the D is unclear. In germline, CDR1 is SQVTM, CDR2 ANQGSEA. The V gene lost 3 bases and the J gene lost 4 bases, with 7 bases spanning the gap. This CDR3 is built from 12 residues. CDR3 in DNA: TGCAGCGTTGAGAAGGGTTACAATGAGCAGTTCTTC. It codes for CSVEKGYNEQFF.

This chain uses TRBV30 with TRBJ2-3, with a weak D call TRBD2 (6 bases). Trimming removed 0 bases at V and 4 bases at J, with 11 bases between. Germline CDR1 and CDR2: GTSNPN and SVGIG (reference sequence). The CDR3 loop spans 14 amino acids. The CDR3 nucleotides are TGTGCCTGGAGTGTCGGAGGGGCTTCAGATACGCAGTATTTT. This translates into CAWSVGGASDTQYF. The whole variable domain, remainder taken from reference TRBV30 and TRBJ2-3, is SQTIHQWPATLVQPVGSPLSLECTVEGTSNPNLYWYRQAAGRGLQLLFYSVGIGQISSEVPQNLSASRPQDRQFILSSKKLLLSDSGFYLCAWSVGGASDTQYFGPGTRLTVL.

The V and J genes are TRBV7-8 and TRBJ2-3; 10 nucleotides align to TRBD2. J gave up 6 bases and V 5 bases, and 8 bases lay outside the gene matches. The CDR3 loop spans 15 amino acids. Germline V gene sequence: CDR1 SGHVS, CDR2 FQNEAQ. The CDR3 spells CASSPSGGARDTQYF. The CDR3 DNA reads TGTGCCAGCAGCCCCAGCGGGGGGGCAAGGGATACGCAGTATTTT. Filled out from reference TRBV7-8 and TRBJ2-3, the complete variable domain reads GAGVSQSPRYKVAKRGQDVALRCDPISGHVSLFWYQQALGQGPEFLTYFQNEAQLDKSGLPSDRFFAERPEGSVSTLKIQRTQQEDSAVYLCASSPSGGARDTQYFGPGTRLTVL.

This clone was detected only a few times. V and J are TRBV10-2 and TRBJ1-1; the D gene is possibly TRBD1 (6 bases). Germline CDR1 is WSHSY and CDR2 is SAAADI. This CDR3 comprises 15 residues. The V and J ends lost 0 bases and 1 base respectively, with 9 bases between them. The DNA for the CDR3 is TGCGCCAGCAGTGAGTCGACAGGCGGGAACACTGAAGCTTTCTTT. Its translation is CASSESTGGNTEAFF.

The gene calls are TRBV30 and TRBJ1-2; D unresolved. Trimming pared 0 bases from V and 5 bases from J, leaving 13 bases between. The CDR3 loop spans 14 amino acids. The V gene's germline CDR1 is GTSNPN and CDR2 SVGIG (reference sequence). CDR3: CAWSVGARWYGYTF. CDR3 nucleotides: TGTGCCTGGAGTGTAGGAGCCCGATGGTATGGCTACACCTTC.

The chain is built from TRBV5-6 and TRBJ1-2; no reliable D call. The CDR3 totals 11 residues. Germline V gene lookup returns CDR1 SGHDT and CDR2 YYEEEE. The germline V and J ends were trimmed by 6 bases and 7 bases, with 10 bases remaining between them. The CDR3 DNA reads TGTGCCAGCACCGGAATCGGTGGCTACACCTTC. The encoded protein is CASTGIGGYTF.

This sequence joins TRBV30 and TRBJ2-3; 8 nucleotides agree with TRBD2. CDR3 length equals 15 residues. Germline CDR1 is GTSNPN and CDR2 is SVGIG (reference sequence). V trimming: 2 bases; J trimming: 3 bases; junction bases outside the gene matches: 7. The DNA for the CDR3 is TGTGCCTGGAGTAGATCAGCGGGGGTGACAGATACGCAGTATTTT. Protein sequence: CAWSRSAGVTDTQYF.

In this sample, this clone turned up once. The V gene is TRBV7-9, the J gene TRBJ1-2; unclear D gene. The CDR3 extends over 14 amino acids. The V gene lost 6 bases and the J gene lost 5 bases, with 16 bases spanning the gap. Germline V gene lookup returns CDR1 SEHNR and CDR2 FQNEAQ (reference sequence). DNA for the CDR3: TGTGCCAGCAGTGCTGGAGGCGGGAGGTATGGCTACACCTTC. It yields the protein CASSAGGGRYGYTF.

The CDR3 is CASSWRTGVSGELFF. The CDR3 coding sequence is TGTGCCAGCAGCTGGCGGACAGGGGTATCCGGGGAGCTGTTTTTT. The V gene is TRBV7-9, the J gene TRBJ2-2; the match to TRBD1 covers 9 bases. The CDR3 runs to 15 residues. V gave up 4 bases and J gave up 6 bases; unmatched junction bases: 6. CDR1 and CDR2 (germline): SEHNR, FQNEAQ (reference sequence).

This clone has only one observation. The rearrangement joins TRBV4-2 to TRBJ2-3; 10 nucleotides align to TRBD2. Trimming removed 3 bases from V and 2 bases from J; junction bases left unmatched: 11. This CDR3 is 18 amino acids long. Looked up from germline, CDR1 is LGHNA and CDR2 is YNFKEQ. CDR3 nucleotide sequence: TGTGCCAGCAGCCACTCACCCGGTAGCGGGGGGCTCACAGATACGCAGTATTTT. This codes for CASSHSPGSGGLTDTQYF.

The V and J genes are TRBV7-2 and TRBJ2-2; 7 nucleotides align to TRBD1. Germline loops: CDR1 SGHTA, CDR2 FQGNSA. Trimming removed 5 bases from V and 7 bases from J; junction bases left unmatched: 10. CDR3 length: 15 residues. The DNA for the CDR3 is TGTGCCAGCAGCAGAGGACAGGTTGGGAACGGGGAGCTGTTTTTT. The encoded protein is CASSRGQVGNGELFF. Combining the CDR3 with reference TRBV7-2 and TRBJ2-2 gives the whole variable domain GAGVSQSPSNKVTEKGKDVELRCDPISGHTALYWYRQSLGQGLEFLIYFQGNSAPDKSGLPSDRFSAERTGGSVSTLTIQRTQQEDSAVYLCASSRGQVGNGELFFGEGSRLTVL.

V is TRBV18 and J is TRBJ1-2; TRBD1 matches 7 bases. The CDR3 contains 14 residues. Germline assignment: CDR1 KGHSH and CDR2 LQKENI. J gave up 7 bases and V 6 bases, and 11 bases lay outside the gene matches. The DNA for the CDR3 is TGTGCCAGCTCCGTTTCGGCAGGGGGAAGTGGCTACACCTTC. Encoded protein: CASSVSAGGSGYTF.